This T cell receptor (beta chain) was sequenced for a study of shared clonotypes between healthy human individuals (dated by TCRdb to between 2020 and 2021). Describing the broader study: The cohort included three men and a couple of women between 18 and 49 years of age. To increase sequencing depth and limit assay-specific biases, TCR repertoire library preparation and sequencing were carried out by different laboratories using diverse techniques. For each donor, three plates each were used for CD4 naive and CD4 memory, two plates were used for CD8 naive, and one plate was used for CD8 memory. To estimate repertoire size and how much clonotypes are shared between individuals, the study performed deep sequencing of blood TCR repertoires from roughly five healthy adults. Between about 0.94 and 8.9 billion PBMCs per donor were obtained by leukapheresis.

The CDR3 runs 12 residues from the cysteine to the phenylalanine. The retained sequence is limited to the CDR3, 36 bases, with the frame set at the first base. A distance of 8 bases separates the germline ends of V and J, which lose 7 bases and 1 base respectively. From the germline V gene (reference sequence), CDR1 is GTSNPN and CDR2 is SVGIG. To note about this clone: Its target antigen remains unknown. Base qualities are missing; no much larger clone stands one base away.

Summary of the overall study and its limitations: Sampling was restricted to blood, and TCR repertoires in tissues likely differ from the TCR repertoires found in blood. Even with the large sequencing depth, rarefaction of the sorted-subset datasets indicated that sequencing was incomplete. Based on pairwise subsampling, the degree of clonotype sharing among donors was expected to be affected by sequencing depth. Because the study included only a small number of donors, the genetic and exposure-history diversity represented was limited. Higher generation probabilities were observed for clonotypes shared by all four sorted-subset donors than for non-shared clonotypes. Across a handful of donors, 4.5% to 6.5% of naive CD4, approximately 3.5% of naive CD8, 2% to 2.5% of memory CD4, and 0.3% to 0.45% of memory CD8 clonotypes were shared. Naive subsets generally had larger estimated clonotype richness than memory subsets.

TCR CDR3 regions were amplified from genomic DNA by multiplex PCR using the deep immunoSEQ assay. Genomic DNA extracted from each cell subset was distributed evenly over all wells of several immunoSEQ 96-well plates, and each plate served as one replicate. For sorted subsets, each replicate PCR was loaded with around 220 ng genomic DNA, equivalent to about 33,000 T cell genomes. Purified libraries were quantified with a Qubit 3.0 fluorometer, sized on a Bioanalyzer 2100, and re-quantified with the KAPA Library Quantification kit. Every immunoSEQ 96-well plate was sequenced on a separate single-read 150-cycle Illumina NextSeq 550 flow cell. The published analysis was carried out like this. Because the immunoSEQ output included only junctional sequences and no quality scores, the filtering could not be the same as the filtering used for full-length reads. To assign V/J genes and CDR3, sequences were annotated using PyIR, a Python wrapper for IgBLAST v1.9, with IMGT germline references. Reads were removed for weak V/J assignments (E-value above 1e-6), missing CDR3, stop codons, out-of-frame junctions, or ambiguous translated residues. V3J clonotypes were defined as sequences sharing the same inferred V gene, J gene, and CDR3 amino acid sequence. To compute the percentage overlap between repertoires, the number of shared unique clonotypes was divided by the size of the smaller repertoire. Three approaches were used to assess repertoire richness: RTK rarefaction, the Chao1 estimator, and Recon v2.1 estimates of unobserved clonotypes. For all TCRbeta clonotypes obtained by the gDNA method from several donors, generation probabilities were computed with OLGA. TCRdb holds this immuneACCESS table with in-frame rearrangements only. Some clones are missing; in checked studies, unresolved V genes explain under half, and the rest has no known cause. The V and J calls and clone size are taken from that table; D and trimming were inferred from the DNA. Here the sample has about 2.4 million clones; around nine tenths occur a single time. The ten top clones hold over 0.12% of the sample.

Healthy HIV-negative adults with no recently reported acute infections or vaccinations were included as donors. Only Caucasian adults living in Nashville, Tennessee, USA were represented among the donors. Magnetic negative selection was used to enrich CD4+ T cells, after which naive cells were positively selected on CD45RA and the negative fraction became the memory subset. Blood was collected by leukapheresis, and PBMCs were isolated by Ficoll-Histopaque density gradient centrifugation and then cryopreserved in liquid nitrogen vapor phase. Analytical flow cytometry was used to check the purity and quantity of every magnetically sorted T cell population. Genomic DNA was isolated from every sorted fraction and measured by UV absorbance on a Nanodrop 2000c.

The source material was naive CD4+ T cells sorted from blood. The cell subset or site label on this specimen signifies: CD45RA+ positively selected. The receptor comes from a man between 18 and 29 years old in good health. The chain links TRBV30 with TRBJ2-4; the D gene remains uncertain. In nucleotide form, the sequence is TGTGCCTCGAGGAATGCCAAAAACATTCAGTACTTC. The encoded protein is CASRNAKNIQYF.